This T cell receptor (beta chain) emerged from a study of immune evolution from preneoplasia to lung adenocarcinoma. Whole-study findings and limits: Top clone share appeared to fall from AAH through AIS, MIA, adenocarcinoma.

Germline CDR1 ENHRY, CDR2 SYGVKD. The CDR3 is 13 amino acids. V dropped 3 bases and J dropped 3 bases, with 5 bases sitting between them. H&E slides confirmed each diagnosis, reviewed by two pathologists independently. Nucleic acids came from premalignant or tumor cells enriched by macro-dissection. Measured with immunoSEQ multiplex PCR; TCRdb has only the in-frame clones, and not every one. The sample consists of approximately 11,000 clones, about 78% of them appearing once. Details on this clone: Its antigen is as yet unknown.

The sample consisted of FFPE minimally invasive lung adenocarcinoma tissue. The origin of this receptor is a person between 60 and 79 years old with lung adenocarcinoma. The chain carries TRBV10-3 and TRBJ2-2; D call uncertain. The CDR3 DNA sequence: TGTGCCATCAGTGAACTGGACACCGGGGAGCTGTTTTTT. Its protein product is CAISELDTGELFF.